In this sample, the clone carrying this T cell receptor beta chain turned up many times. This sample stems from a study of Graves' ophthalmopathy and Graves' hyperthyroidism. The study amplified TCR beta CDR3 regions using RNA transcripts. A first-round RT-PCR used HTBI primers, followed by a second-round multiplex PCR. TCRdb ran MiXCR on the multiplex PCR reads and lists one entry per CDR3 protein. The sample carries 600,000 to 650,000 distinct CDR3 sequences, about 20% recorded once. V lost 3 bases, J lost 2 bases, and 19 bases lay in between. CDR3 size: 17 residues. Germline V gene lookup returns CDR1 MGHRA and CDR2 YSYEKL.

Sequenced material: peripheral blood. This TCR came from a woman aged 18-35 years with stable Graves' hyperthyroidism. Some clones in this sample may be carry-over from other donors' samples. This rearrangement joins TRBV4-1 to TRBJ2-5, with D maybe TRBD1 (6 bases). CDR3 coding DNA: TGCGCCAGCAGCCACGGTGCCCTCGGGACAACACAAGAGACCCAGTACTTC. This translates into CASSHGALGTTQETQYF.